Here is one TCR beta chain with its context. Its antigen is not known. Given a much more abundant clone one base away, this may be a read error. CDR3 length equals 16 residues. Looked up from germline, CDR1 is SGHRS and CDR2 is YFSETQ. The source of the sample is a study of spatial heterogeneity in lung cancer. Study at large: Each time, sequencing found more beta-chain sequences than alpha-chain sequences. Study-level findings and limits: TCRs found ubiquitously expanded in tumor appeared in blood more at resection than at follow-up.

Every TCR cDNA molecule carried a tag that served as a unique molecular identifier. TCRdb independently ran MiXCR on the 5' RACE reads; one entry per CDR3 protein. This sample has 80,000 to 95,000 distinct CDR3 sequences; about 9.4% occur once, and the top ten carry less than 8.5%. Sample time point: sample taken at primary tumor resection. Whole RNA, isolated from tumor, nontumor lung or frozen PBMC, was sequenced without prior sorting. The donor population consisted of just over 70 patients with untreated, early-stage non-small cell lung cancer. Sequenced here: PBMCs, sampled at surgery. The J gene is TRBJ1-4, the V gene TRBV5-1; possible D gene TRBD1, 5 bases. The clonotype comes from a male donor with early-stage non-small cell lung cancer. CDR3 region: CASSVPGTGSNAKLFF. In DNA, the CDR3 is TGCGCCAGCAGTGTACCGGGGACGGGGTCTAATGCAAAACTGTTTTTT.